A single sample is the source of the 32 T cell receptor beta chains below, sequenced in a study of T cell responses to AZD1222 COVID-19 vaccine. Repertoires were generated with immunoSEQ multiplex PCR, while TCRdb's copy carries only in-frame clones and drops some. The table lists some 94,000 clones, around nine tenths of them singletons. Sample: peripheral blood, taken on day 0 of AZD1222 vaccination. Every receptor here comes from an adult in good health.

On this clone itself: Compared with germline, one end of the junction differs, possibly owing to a read error. The chain employs TRBV2 and TRBJ2-1, with 8 positions matching TRBD1. This CDR3 contains 13 residues. The germline gives CDR1 SNHLY, CDR2 FYNNEI. The CDR3 nucleotides are TGTACCAGCAACCGCGGACAGGGAAGCGGACAGTTCTTC. It is translated as CTSNRGQGSGQFF.

V usage is TRBV5-1 and J usage is TRBJ2-1, with 8 nucleotides matching TRBD1. This CDR3 has 13 residues. J gave up 6 bases and V 4 bases, and 3 bases lay outside the gene matches. The germline V gene encodes CDR1 SGHRS and CDR2 YFSETQ. In DNA form, the CDR3 reads TGCGCCAGCAGCATCGGACAGGGCAATGAGCAGTTCTTC. Amino acid sequence: CASSIGQGNEQFF. Drawing the rest from reference TRBV5-1 and TRBJ2-1, the complete variable domain is KAGVTQTPRYLIKTRGQQVTLSCSPISGHRSVSWYQQTPGQGLQFLFEYFSETQRNKGNFPGRFSGRQFSNSRSEMNVSTLELGDSALYLCASSIGQGNEQFFGPGTRLTVL.

This clone has just a few counts. The genes are TRBV5-1 and TRBJ2-3; 9 bases fit TRBD2. The J segment lost 4 bases and the V segment lost 0 bases, leaving 12 bases of the junction unmatched. This CDR3 comprises 18 residues. Germline V gives CDR1 SGHRS, CDR2 YFSETQ. CDR3 coding DNA: TGCGCCAGCAGCTTGGCGGGGAAGGCGGGAGGGCCGGCAGATACGCAGTATTTT. Protein: CASSLAGKAGGPADTQYF.

The chain recombines TRBV5-1 with TRBJ2-1; D gene uncertain. From germline, CDR1 is SGHRS and CDR2 YFSETQ. The CDR3 runs to 16 residues. V gave up 0 bases and J gave up 8 bases, with 18 bases separating them. The CDR3 DNA reads as TGCGCCAGCAGCTTGGAAAAAGGCTCGCTAGGCGATGAGCAGTTCTTC. Translation: CASSLEKGSLGDEQFF.

V is TRBV4-3 and J is TRBJ1-3; D gene unclear. Germline CDR1 is LGHNA and CDR2 is YSLEER. The V end was cut by 3 bases, the J end by 0 bases, with 9 bases between. The CDR3 loop spans 15 amino acids. This chain's CDR3 is CASSQNRDSGNTIYF. CDR3 nucleotides: TGCGCCAGCAGCCAGAACCGGGACTCTGGAAACACCATATATTTT.

This rearrangement joins TRBV5-1 to TRBJ1-1, with TRBD1 as a possible D gene (5 bases). V lost 3 bases, J lost 4 bases, and 7 bases lay in between. The CDR3 has 12 amino acids. CDR1 and CDR2 (germline): SGHRS, YFSETQ. In DNA, the CDR3 is TGCGCCAGCAGCTGGGGGGGCACTGAAGCTTTCTTT. It yields the protein CASSWGGTEAFF.

The CDR3 region is CASSRNRGQNTEAFF. The CDR3 DNA follows: TGTGCCAGCTCACGCAACAGGGGACAGAACACTGAAGCTTTCTTT. This chain links TRBV18 with TRBJ1-1; 7 bases line up with TRBD1. Per the germline V gene, CDR1 is KGHSH and CDR2 is LQKENI. This CDR3 has 15 amino acids. V was pared by 4 bases and J by 1 base, with 6 bases of the junction left unmatched.

The chain has TRBV5-4 and TRBJ1-1; a possible D gene is TRBD1 (5 bases). From germline, CDR1 is SGHNT and CDR2 YYREEE (reference sequence). V lost 1 base to trimming and J lost 5 bases, with 9 bases between them. This CDR3 comprises 13 residues. The CDR3 DNA sequence: TGTGCCAGCAGCTTGAGGCAGGGTACTGAAGCTTTCTTT. Its protein is CASSLRQGTEAFF. Supplemented by reference TRBV5-4 and TRBJ1-1, the full variable domain reads ETGVTQSPTHLIKTRGQQVTLRCSSQSGHNTVSWYQQALGQGPQFIFQYYREEENGRGNFPPRFSGLQFPNYSSELNVNALELDDSALYLCASSLRQGTEAFFGQGTRLTVV.

This clone has more than one count but fewer than ten. This specimen includes other DNA sequences encoding the same CDR3. This rearrangement joins TRBV3-1 (or the pseudogene TRBV3-2) to TRBJ2-5; 9 bases agree with TRBD2. CDR1 and CDR2 from the germline V gene are LGHDT and YNNKEL (reference sequence). The CDR3 has 16 amino acids. V dropped 1 base and J dropped 4; count of bases not matched to a gene: 7. This CDR3 is CASSQAGGGAGETQYF. The CDR3, as DNA: TGTGCCAGCAGCCAAGCTGGCGGGGGGGCAGGAGAGACCCAGTACTTC.

The CDR3 reads CASSGSSYNEQFF. CDR3 nucleotides: TGTGCCAGCAGCGGGAGCTCCTACAATGAGCAGTTCTTC. The chain carries TRBV4-2 and TRBJ2-1, with D possibly TRBD2 on 5 matching bases. V shed 5 bases and J shed 0 bases, with 5 bases lying between them. Germline V gene data show CDR1 as LGHNA and CDR2 as YNFKEQ. The CDR3 is 13 amino acids.

The chain uses TRBV5-1 and TRBJ2-5; TRBD1 agrees at 9 bases. The CDR3 runs to 14 residues. The trim removed 5 bases at V and 3 bases at J, leaving 5 bases unmatched. Germline V gene lookup returns CDR1 SGHRS and CDR2 YFSETQ. CDR3 sequence reads: CASSPGQGKETQYF. For the CDR3, the DNA is TGCGCCAGCAGTCCCGGACAGGGGAAAGAGACCCAGTACTTC.

The V call is TRBV19, the J call TRBJ1-1; TRBD1 agrees at 8 bases. The germline V gene has CDR1 LNHDA and CDR2 SQIVND (reference sequence). After removal of 5 bases from V and 5 bases from J, the junction contained 4 bases not matched to a gene. This CDR3 has 13 residues. The CDR3 reads CASSPRGRTEAFF. Here the CDR3 DNA reads TGTGCCAGTAGTCCCAGGGGGCGGACTGAAGCTTTCTTT.

This sequence joins TRBV12-5 and TRBJ2-6, with 7 bases that match TRBD1. Per the germline V gene, CDR1 is LGHNT and CDR2 is FRNRAP. This CDR3 is 17 amino acids long. V gave up 4 bases and J gave up 4 bases; unmatched junction bases: 10. This CDR3 is CASGWGTATTGANVLTF. CDR3 nucleotide sequence: TGTGCTAGTGGTTGGGGGACAGCCACTACCGGGGCCAACGTCCTGACTTTC.

V is TRBV10-1 and J is TRBJ1-5; D may be TRBD1 (5 bases). Germline CDR1 is WNHNN and CDR2 is SYGVQD (reference sequence). Trimming shortened V by 9 bases and J by 5 bases, and 14 bases separated the two germline ends. The CDR3 covers 13 residues. CDR3 protein: CASSDNRDQPQHF. The CDR3, as DNA: TGCGCCAGTTCGGACAACCGGGATCAGCCCCAGCATTTT.

The chain couples TRBV4-3 to TRBJ2-3, with D possibly matching TRBD2 (6 bases). CDR1 is LGHNA and CDR2 is YSLEER in the germline V gene. The CDR3 extends over 15 amino acids. V was pared by 0 bases and J by 5 bases, with 12 bases between. The CDR3 region has the DNA TGCGCCAGCAGCCAAGAACCCCTGGAGGGAGATACGCAGTATTTT. It specifies CASSQEPLEGDTQYF.

The rearrangement links TRBV28 to TRBJ1-5; 10 bases align to TRBD1. After removal of 3 bases from V and 3 bases from J, the junction contained 5 bases not matched to a gene. CDR3 length equals 16 residues. Germline CDR1 and CDR2: MDHEN and SYDVKM. The CDR3: CASSFRDRGDNQPQHF. CDR3 DNA sequence: TGTGCCAGCAGTTTCCGGGACAGGGGAGACAATCAGCCCCAGCATTTT.

This chain links TRBV30 with TRBJ1-1; D remains unclear. Germline CDR1 GTSNPN, CDR2 SVGIG (reference sequence). The V end lost 0 bases, the J end lost 5 bases, and 7 bases lay between the germline ends. The CDR3 covers 12 residues. The CDR3 DNA reads TGTGCCTGGAGTGTAACTGGGACTGAAGCTTTCTTT. The encoded protein is CAWSVTGTEAFF.

V gene TRBV7-2 combines with J gene TRBJ2-5, with 11 bases aligning to TRBD2. Germline trimming cut 1 base from V and 4 bases from J; bases unmatched to any gene: 2. CDR1 is SGHTA and CDR2 is FQGNSA in the germline V gene. The CDR3 is 15 amino acids. This CDR3 is CASSLVAGGLETQYF. The CDR3, as DNA: TGTGCCAGCAGCTTAGTAGCGGGAGGGCTAGAGACCCAGTACTTC.

The genes are TRBV18 and TRBJ2-1, with D unclear. Germline CDR1 and CDR2: KGHSH and LQKENI. The length of the CDR3 is 14 residues. V was pared by 0 bases and J by 8 bases, with 11 bases between. The CDR3 DNA reads TGTGCCAGCTCACCACCTGAGAGACGGGATGAGCAGTTCTTC. It codes for CASSPPERRDEQFF.

The CDR3 coding sequence is TGTGCCAGCAGGTCCGGGACCTTCACAGATACGCAGTATTTT. This encodes CASRSGTFTDTQYF. This chain connects TRBV28 to TRBJ2-3, with D tentatively TRBD1 or TRBD2 (5 bases each). From germline, CDR1 is MDHEN and CDR2 SYDVKM. Trimming removed 6 bases from V and 2 bases from J, with 12 bases in between. CDR3 length: 14 amino acids. Complete variable domain (other parts from reference TRBV28 and TRBJ2-3): DVKVTQSSRYLVKRTGEKVFLECVQDMDHENMFWYRQDPGLGLRLIYFSYDVKMKEKGDIPEGYSVSREKKERFSLILESASTNQTSMYLCASRSGTFTDTQYFGPGTRLTVL.

The chain uses TRBV20-1 and TRBJ1-1; D is undetermined. V dropped 3 bases and J dropped 1 base, with 9 bases sitting between them. The CDR3 runs 13 residues. Germline V lookup: CDR1 DFQATT, CDR2 SNEGSKA (reference sequence). As DNA, the CDR3 is TGCAGTGCTAGTCACCACAAGAACACTGAAGCTTTCTTT. It specifies CSASHHKNTEAFF.

The genes are TRBV10-3 and TRBJ1-4; D remains ambiguous. This CDR3 spans 14 amino acids. Germline V lookup: CDR1 ENHRY, CDR2 SYGVKD. Trimming pared 0 bases from V and 8 bases from J, leaving 10 bases between. CDR3 DNA sequence: TGTGCCATCAGTGAGTCGGGCCTCGGGGAAAAACTGTTTTTT. Translating it yields CAISESGLGEKLFF.

CDR3 DNA: TGTGCCAGCAGTTTTTACGGAAGTCAGCCCCAGCATTTT. Its protein product is CASSFYGSQPQHF. V usage is TRBV28 and J usage is TRBJ1-5, with D hard to call. Trimming removed 3 bases at V and 6 bases at J, with 9 bases between. CDR1 MDHEN and CDR2 SYDVKM come from the germline V gene. There are 13 residues in the CDR3. Drawing the rest from reference TRBV28 and TRBJ1-5, the complete variable domain is DVKVTQSSRYLVKRTGEKVFLECVQDMDHENMFWYRQDPGLGLRLIYFSYDVKMKEKGDIPEGYSVSREKKERFSLILESASTNQTSMYLCASSFYGSQPQHFGDGTRLSIL.

The chain uses TRBV7-9 and TRBJ1-2, with TRBD1 as a possible D gene (6 bases). CDR1 and CDR2 from the germline V gene are SEHNR and FQNEAQ (reference sequence). The germline V and J ends were trimmed by 1 base and 4 bases, with 16 bases remaining between them. CDR3 size: 16 residues. The CDR3 DNA follows: TGTGCCAGCAGCTTAGTCCTCCGACAGGCTAGCTATGGCTACACCTTC. Translation gives CASSLVLRQASYGYTF. The full variable domain, its missing parts supplied by reference TRBV7-9 and TRBJ1-2, is DTGVSQNPRHKITKRGQNVTFRCDPISEHNRLYWYRQTLGQGPEFLTYFQNEAQLEKSRLLSDRFSAERPKGSFSTLEIQRTEQGDSAMYLCASSLVLRQASYGYTFGSGTRLTVV.

This clone is a singleton in its sample. The rearrangement uses TRBV19 and TRBJ1-1; 7 bases align to TRBD1. This CDR3 has 14 amino acids. V was pared by 5 bases and J by 1 base, with 4 bases of the junction left unmatched. CDR1 is LNHDA, CDR2 SQIVND, per germline (reference sequence). The CDR3 sequence is CASSPQGRNTEAFF. The CDR3 DNA sequence: TGTGCCAGTAGTCCACAGGGGAGGAACACTGAAGCTTTCTTT. Looking up the rest from reference TRBV19 and TRBJ1-1 gives the full variable domain: DGGITQSPKYLFRKEGQNVTLSCEQNLNHDAMYWYRQDPGQGLRLIYYSQIVNDFQKGDIAEGYSVSREKKESFPLTVTSAQKNPTAFYLCASSPQGRNTEAFFGQGTRLTVV.

The chain links TRBV5-1 to TRBJ2-2; D not resolved. Per germline, CDR1 SGHRS and CDR2 YFSETQ. The V end lost 4 bases, the J end lost 3 bases, and 4 bases lay between the germline ends. The CDR3 covers 12 residues. This CDR3 reads CASSKYTGELFF. Here the CDR3 DNA reads TGCGCCAGCAGCAAGTACACCGGGGAGCTGTTTTTT.

The DNA for the CDR3 is TGTGCCAGCAGTGGGATCATTGGCAATCAGCCCCAGCATTTT. This gives the protein CASSGIIGNQPQHF. The rearrangement uses TRBV2 and TRBJ1-5, with no clear D. The CDR3 spans 14 residues. Trimming took off 4 bases at V and 2 bases at J, with 9 bases between the two ends. The V gene's germline CDR1 is SNHLY and CDR2 FYNNEI.

The rearrangement uses TRBV5-6 and TRBJ1-2, with TRBD1 matching over 9 bases. CDR1 is SGHDT, CDR2 YYEEEE, per germline. V lost 1 base to trimming and J lost 3 bases; unmatched junction nucleotides: 4. This CDR3 region has 15 residues. The CDR3 DNA is TGTGCCAGCAGCTTGATACAGGGGGCTGACTATGGCTACACCTTC. Translating gives CASSLIQGADYGYTF.

V is TRBV7-7 and J is TRBJ2-7; D uncertain. Trimming took off 1 base at V and 5 bases at J, with 15 bases between the two ends. The CDR3 consists of 15 residues. The germline CDR1 and CDR2 sequences are SSHAT and FNYEAQ (reference sequence). In DNA form, the CDR3 reads TGTGCCAGCAGCTTAGAGATAGGGCCTTCGAACGAGCAGTACTTC. Encoded protein: CASSLEIGPSNEQYF.

This clone was counted between two and nine times. This rearrangement joins TRBV24-1 to TRBJ2-4; D perhaps matches TRBD2 (5 bases). The CDR3 runs 14 residues. Trimming shortened V by 0 bases and J by 6 bases, and 8 bases separated the two germline ends. Germline V lookup: CDR1 KGHDR, CDR2 SFDVKD. In DNA, the CDR3 is TGTGCCACCAGTGATTTGAGCGGCGGAAACATTCAGTACTTC. Its protein product is CATSDLSGGNIQYF.

The V call is TRBV9, the J call TRBJ2-3, with 12 nucleotides matching TRBD2. There are 16 residues in the CDR3. V was clipped by 4 bases and J by 3 bases; unmatched bases: 6. Per germline, CDR1 SGDLS and CDR2 YYNGEE. DNA of the CDR3: TGTGCCAGCAGCCCGCGGACTAGCGGGAAGACAGATACGCAGTATTTT. It specifies CASSPRTSGKTDTQYF.

The V call is TRBV24-1, the J call TRBJ1-5; D possibly corresponds to TRBD1 (5 bases). Trimming pared 10 bases from V and 8 bases from J, leaving 14 bases between. Germline CDR1 reads KGHDR; CDR2 reads SFDVKD. The CDR3 is 12 residues long. For the CDR3, the DNA is TGTGCCACTTCTCGGGGGTTCGAGCCCCAGCATTTT. Protein sequence: CATSRGFEPQHF.